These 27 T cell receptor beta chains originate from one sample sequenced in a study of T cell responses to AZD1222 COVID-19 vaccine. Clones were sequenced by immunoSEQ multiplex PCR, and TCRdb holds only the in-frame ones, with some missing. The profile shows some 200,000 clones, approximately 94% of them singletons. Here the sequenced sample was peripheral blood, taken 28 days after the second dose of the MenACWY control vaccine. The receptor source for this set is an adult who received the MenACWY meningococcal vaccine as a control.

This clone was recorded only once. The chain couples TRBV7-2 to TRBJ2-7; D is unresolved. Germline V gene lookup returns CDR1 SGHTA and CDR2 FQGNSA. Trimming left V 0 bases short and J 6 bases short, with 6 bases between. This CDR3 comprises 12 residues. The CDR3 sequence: CASSLANGEQYF. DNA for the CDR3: TGTGCCAGCAGCTTAGCGAATGGCGAGCAGTACTTC.

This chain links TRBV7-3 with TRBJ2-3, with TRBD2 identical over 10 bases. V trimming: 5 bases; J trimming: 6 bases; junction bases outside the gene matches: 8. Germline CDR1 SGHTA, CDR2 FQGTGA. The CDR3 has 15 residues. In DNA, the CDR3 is TGTGCCAGCAGCGCTAGCGGGAGTGGAGGGGATACGCAGTATTTT. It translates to CASSASGSGGDTQYF.

In DNA, the CDR3 is TGTGCCAGCAGCCAAACTAGCGCCCGGCAGTTCTTC. Amino acids: CASSQTSARQFF. The chain links TRBV7-8 to TRBJ2-1; 7 positions agree with TRBD2. This CDR3 spans 12 amino acids. Losses at the gene ends were 5 bases for V and 12 bases for J; bases not matched to a gene: 7. The germline V gene encodes CDR1 SGHVS and CDR2 FQNEAQ.

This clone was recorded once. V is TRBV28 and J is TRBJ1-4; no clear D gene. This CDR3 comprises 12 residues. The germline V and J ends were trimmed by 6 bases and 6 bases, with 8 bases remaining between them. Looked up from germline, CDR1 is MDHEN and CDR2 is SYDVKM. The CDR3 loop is CASSPRHEKLFF. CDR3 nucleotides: TGTGCCAGCAGCCCCCGTCATGAAAAACTGTTTTTT.

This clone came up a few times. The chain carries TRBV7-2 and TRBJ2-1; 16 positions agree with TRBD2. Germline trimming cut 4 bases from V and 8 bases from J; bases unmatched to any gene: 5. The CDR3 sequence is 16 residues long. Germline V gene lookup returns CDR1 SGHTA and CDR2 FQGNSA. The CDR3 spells CASSWGTSGRVHEQFF. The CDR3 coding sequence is TGTGCCAGCAGCTGGGGGACTAGCGGGAGGGTCCATGAGCAGTTCTTC.

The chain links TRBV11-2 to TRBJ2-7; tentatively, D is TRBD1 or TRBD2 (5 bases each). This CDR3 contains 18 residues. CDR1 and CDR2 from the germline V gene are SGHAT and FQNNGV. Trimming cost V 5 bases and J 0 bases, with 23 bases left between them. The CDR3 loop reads CASSPGRSSGRFSYEQYF. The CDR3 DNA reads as TGTGCCAGCAGCCCGGGACGGTCTTCAGGTCGCTTCTCCTACGAGCAGTACTTC.

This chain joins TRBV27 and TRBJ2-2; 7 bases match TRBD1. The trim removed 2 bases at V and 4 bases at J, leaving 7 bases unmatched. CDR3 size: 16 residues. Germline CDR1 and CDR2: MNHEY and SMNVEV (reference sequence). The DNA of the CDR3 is TGTGCCAGCAGTTTACTCCAGGGGGTTAGCACCGGGGAGCTGTTTTTT. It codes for CASSLLQGVSTGELFF.

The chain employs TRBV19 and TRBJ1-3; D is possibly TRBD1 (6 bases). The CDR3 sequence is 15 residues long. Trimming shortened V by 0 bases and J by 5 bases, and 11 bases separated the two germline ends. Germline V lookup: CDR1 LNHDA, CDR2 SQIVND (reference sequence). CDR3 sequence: CASSIENGQRNTIYF. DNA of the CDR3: TGTGCCAGTAGTATAGAGAATGGACAGCGAAACACCATATATTTT.

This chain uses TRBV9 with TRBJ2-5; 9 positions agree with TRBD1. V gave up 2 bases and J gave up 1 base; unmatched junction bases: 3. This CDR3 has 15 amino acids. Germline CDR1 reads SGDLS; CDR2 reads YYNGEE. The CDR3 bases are TGTGCCAGCAGCGTGTGGGACAGGGCCCAAGAGACCCAGTACTTC. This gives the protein CASSVWDRAQETQYF. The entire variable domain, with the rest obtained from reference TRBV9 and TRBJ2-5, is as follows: DSGVTQTPKHLITATGQRVTLRCSPRSGDLSVYWYQQSLDQGLQFLIQYYNGEERAKGNILERFSAQQFPDLHSELNLSSLELGDSALYFCASSVWDRAQETQYFGPGTRLLVL.

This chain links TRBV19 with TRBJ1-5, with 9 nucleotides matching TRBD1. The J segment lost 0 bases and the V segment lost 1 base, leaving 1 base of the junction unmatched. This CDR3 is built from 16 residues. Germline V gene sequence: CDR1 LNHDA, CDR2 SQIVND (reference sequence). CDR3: CASSIGQGVSNQPQHF. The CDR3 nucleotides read TGTGCCAGTAGTATAGGACAGGGGGTTAGCAATCAGCCCCAGCATTTT.

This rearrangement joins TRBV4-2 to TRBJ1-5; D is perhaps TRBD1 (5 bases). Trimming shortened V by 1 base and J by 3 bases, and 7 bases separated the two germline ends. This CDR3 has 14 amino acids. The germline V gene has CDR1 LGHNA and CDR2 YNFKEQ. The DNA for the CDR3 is TGTGCCAGCAGCCAAGTCAGGGACAATCAGCCCCAGCATTTT. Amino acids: CASSQVRDNQPQHF.

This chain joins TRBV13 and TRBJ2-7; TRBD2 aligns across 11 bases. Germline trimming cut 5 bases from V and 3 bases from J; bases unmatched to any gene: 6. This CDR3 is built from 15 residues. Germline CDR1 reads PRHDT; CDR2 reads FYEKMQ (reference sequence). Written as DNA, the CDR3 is TGTGCCAGCAGCAGACCGGGACTAGCGGTCTACGAGCAGTACTTC. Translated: CASSRPGLAVYEQYF. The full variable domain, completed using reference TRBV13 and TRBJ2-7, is AAGVIQSPRHLIKEKRETATLKCYPIPRHDTVYWYQQGPGQDPQFLISFYEKMQSDKGSIPDRFSAQQFSDYHSELNMSSLELGDSALYFCASSRPGLAVYEQYFGPGTRLTVT.

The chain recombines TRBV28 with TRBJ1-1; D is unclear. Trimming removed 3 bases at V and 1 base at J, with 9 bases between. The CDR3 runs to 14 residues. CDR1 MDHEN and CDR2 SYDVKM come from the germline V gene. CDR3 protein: CASSLLSSNTEAFF. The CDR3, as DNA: TGTGCCAGCAGTTTGTTGAGCTCGAACACTGAAGCTTTCTTT.

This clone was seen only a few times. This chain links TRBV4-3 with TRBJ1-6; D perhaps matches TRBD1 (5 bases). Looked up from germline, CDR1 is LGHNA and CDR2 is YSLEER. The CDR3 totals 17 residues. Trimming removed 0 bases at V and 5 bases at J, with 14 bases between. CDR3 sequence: CASSQESPPGHNSPLHF. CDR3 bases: TGCGCCAGCAGCCAAGAATCCCCCCCAGGGCATAATTCACCCCTCCACTTT.

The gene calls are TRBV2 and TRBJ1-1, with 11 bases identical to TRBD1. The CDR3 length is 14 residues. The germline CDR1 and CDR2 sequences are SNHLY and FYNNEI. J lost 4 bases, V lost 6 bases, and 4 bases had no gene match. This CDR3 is CASRRDRGFTEAFF. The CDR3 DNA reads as TGTGCCAGCAGACGGGACAGGGGGTTCACTGAAGCTTTCTTT.

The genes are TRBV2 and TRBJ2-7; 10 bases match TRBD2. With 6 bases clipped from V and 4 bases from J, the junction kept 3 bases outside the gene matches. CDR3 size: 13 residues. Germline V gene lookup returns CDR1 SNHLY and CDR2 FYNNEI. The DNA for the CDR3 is TGTGCCAGCAGACCGGGACTAGCGTACGAGCAGTACTTC. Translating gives CASRPGLAYEQYF.

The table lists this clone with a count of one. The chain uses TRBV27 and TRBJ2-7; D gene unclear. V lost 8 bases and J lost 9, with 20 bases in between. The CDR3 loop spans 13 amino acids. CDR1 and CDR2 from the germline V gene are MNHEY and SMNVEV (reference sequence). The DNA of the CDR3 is TGTGCCAGCTCCACCCTCTCTAGTCCGGGGCAGTACTTC. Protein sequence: CASSTLSSPGQYF.

The CDR3 loop reads CASRTGATNEKLFF. The CDR3 nucleotides are TGTGCCAGCAGAACAGGGGCCACTAATGAAAAACTGTTTTTT. The rearrangement links TRBV2 to TRBJ1-4; 7 bases agree with TRBD1. The CDR3 totals 14 residues. V lost 6 bases to trimming and J lost 2 bases; unmatched junction nucleotides: 3. The V gene's germline CDR1 is SNHLY and CDR2 FYNNEI.

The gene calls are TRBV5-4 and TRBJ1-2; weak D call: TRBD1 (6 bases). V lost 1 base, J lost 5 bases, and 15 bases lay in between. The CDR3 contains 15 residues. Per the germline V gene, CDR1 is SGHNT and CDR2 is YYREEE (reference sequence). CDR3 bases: TGTGCCAGCAGCTTGCCGACTCAGGGGAATTATGGCTACACCTTC. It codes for CASSLPTQGNYGYTF.

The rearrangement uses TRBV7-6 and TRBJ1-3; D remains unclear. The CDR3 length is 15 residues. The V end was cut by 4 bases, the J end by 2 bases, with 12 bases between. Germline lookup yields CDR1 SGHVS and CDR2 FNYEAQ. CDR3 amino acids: CASSYALNAGNTIYF. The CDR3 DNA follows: TGTGCCAGCAGCTACGCTCTTAATGCTGGAAACACCATATATTTT. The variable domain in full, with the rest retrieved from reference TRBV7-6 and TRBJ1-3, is GAGVSQSPRYKVTKRGQDVALRCDPISGHVSLYWYRQALGQGPEFLTYFNYEAQQDKSGLPNDRFSAERPEGSISTLTIQRTEQRDSAMYRCASSYALNAGNTIYFGEGSWLTVV.

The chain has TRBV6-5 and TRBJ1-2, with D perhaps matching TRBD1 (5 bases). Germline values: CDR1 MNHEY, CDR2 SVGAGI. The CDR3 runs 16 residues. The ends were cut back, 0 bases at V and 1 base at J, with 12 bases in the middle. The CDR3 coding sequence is TGTGCCAGCAGTTACTCAGACACAGGCTTTAACTATGGCTACACCTTC. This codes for CASSYSDTGFNYGYTF.

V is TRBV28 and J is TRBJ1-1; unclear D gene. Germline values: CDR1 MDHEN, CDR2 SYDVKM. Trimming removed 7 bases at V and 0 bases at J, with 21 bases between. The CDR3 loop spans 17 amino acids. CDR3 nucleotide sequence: TGTGCCAGCACCATTTTTACCGACAATACCATGAACACTGAAGCTTTCTTT. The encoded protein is CASTIFTDNTMNTEAFF.

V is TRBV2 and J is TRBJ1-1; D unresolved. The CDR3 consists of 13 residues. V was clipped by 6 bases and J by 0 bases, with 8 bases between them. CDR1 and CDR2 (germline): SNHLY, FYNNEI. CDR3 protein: CASRVGLNTEAFF. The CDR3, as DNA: TGTGCCAGCAGGGTTGGCTTGAACACTGAAGCTTTCTTT. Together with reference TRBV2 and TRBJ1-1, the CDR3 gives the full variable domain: EPEVTQTPSHQVTQMGQEVILRCVPISNHLYFYWYRQILGQKVEFLVSFYNNEISEKSEIFDDQFSVERPDGSNFTLKIRSTKLEDSAMYFCASRVGLNTEAFFGQGTRLTVV.

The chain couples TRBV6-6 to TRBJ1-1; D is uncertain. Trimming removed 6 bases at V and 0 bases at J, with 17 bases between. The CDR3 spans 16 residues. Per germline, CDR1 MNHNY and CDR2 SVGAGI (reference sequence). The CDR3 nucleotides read TGTGCCAGCAGCGTAAGGGTTTCCCTGCTGAACACTGAAGCTTTCTTT. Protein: CASSVRVSLLNTEAFF.

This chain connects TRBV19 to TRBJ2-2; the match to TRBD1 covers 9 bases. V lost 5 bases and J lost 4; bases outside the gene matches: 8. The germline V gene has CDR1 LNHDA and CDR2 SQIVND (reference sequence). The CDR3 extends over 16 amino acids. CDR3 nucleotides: TGTGCCAGTAGTCACCGGGACAGGGTGGCCACCGGGGAGCTGTTTTTT. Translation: CASSHRDRVATGELFF.

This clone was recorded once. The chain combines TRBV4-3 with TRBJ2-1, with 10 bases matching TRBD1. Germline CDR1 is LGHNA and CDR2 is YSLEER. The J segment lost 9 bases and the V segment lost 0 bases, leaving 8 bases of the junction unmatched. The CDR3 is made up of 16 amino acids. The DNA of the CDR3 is TGCGCCAGCAGCCAAGAAGAAAGACAGGGGGCGGGTGAGCAGTTCTTC. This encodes CASSQEERQGAGEQFF.

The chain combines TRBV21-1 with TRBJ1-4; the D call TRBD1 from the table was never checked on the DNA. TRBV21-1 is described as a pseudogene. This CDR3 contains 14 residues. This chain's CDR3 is CASTPTGGDEKLFF. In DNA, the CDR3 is TGTGCCAGCACCCCGACAGGGGGGGATGAAAAACTGTTTTTT.